A selection of T cell receptor beta chains follows, all from one sample in a study of chemoradiotherapy in HPV16-positive cancers. Profiled with immunoSEQ multiplex PCR; TCRdb holds only in-frame clones, not every one. Found here are over a thousand clones, about four fifths of them singletons; the top ten hold around 8.8%. The sequencing used tumor tissue, collected from a patient who underwent chemoradiotherapy. These receptors all stem from a human donor with HPV-associated anogenital cancer. CDR3s include the opening cysteine and the closing phenylalanine or tryptophan. Fields, in order: J gene, D gene, V gene, CDR3 DNA, CDR3 protein. The D gene is left open where the match is weak.

>TRBJ2-2|NA|TRBV7-2
TGTGCCAGCAGCTTAGGGGCCTGGACTGCGAACACCGGGGAGCTGTTTTTT
CASSLGAWTANTGELFF
>TRBJ2-2|NA|TRBV30
TGTGCCTGGACCAAACCCCTCACCGGGGAGCTGTTTTTT
CAWTKPLTGELFF
>TRBJ1-1|NA|TRBV19
TGTGCCAGTAGTATGGTCCGGTTGACTGAAGCTTTCTTT
CASSMVRLTEAFF
>TRBJ2-3|NA|TRBV15
TGTGCCACCAGCAGAGGATTAGGTAGCGCAGATACGCAGTATTTT
CATSRGLGSADTQYF
>TRBJ2-7|NA|TRBV5-6
TGTGCCAGCACCCGGGGAGTCTACGAGCAGTACTTC
CASTRGVYEQYF